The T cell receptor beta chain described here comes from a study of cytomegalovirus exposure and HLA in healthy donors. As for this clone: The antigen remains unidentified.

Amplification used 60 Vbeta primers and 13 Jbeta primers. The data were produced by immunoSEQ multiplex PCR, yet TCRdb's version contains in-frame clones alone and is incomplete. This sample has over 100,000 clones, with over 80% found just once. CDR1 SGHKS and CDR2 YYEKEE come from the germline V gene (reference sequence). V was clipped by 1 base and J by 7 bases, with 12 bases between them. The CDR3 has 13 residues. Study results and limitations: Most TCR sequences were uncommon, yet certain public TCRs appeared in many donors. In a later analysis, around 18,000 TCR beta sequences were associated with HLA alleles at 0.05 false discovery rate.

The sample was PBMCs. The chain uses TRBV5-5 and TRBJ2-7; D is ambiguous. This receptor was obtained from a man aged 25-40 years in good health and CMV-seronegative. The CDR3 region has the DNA TGTGCCAGCAGCTTGTTCAGGTCTGCGGAGCAGTACTTC. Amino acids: CASSLFRSAEQYF.